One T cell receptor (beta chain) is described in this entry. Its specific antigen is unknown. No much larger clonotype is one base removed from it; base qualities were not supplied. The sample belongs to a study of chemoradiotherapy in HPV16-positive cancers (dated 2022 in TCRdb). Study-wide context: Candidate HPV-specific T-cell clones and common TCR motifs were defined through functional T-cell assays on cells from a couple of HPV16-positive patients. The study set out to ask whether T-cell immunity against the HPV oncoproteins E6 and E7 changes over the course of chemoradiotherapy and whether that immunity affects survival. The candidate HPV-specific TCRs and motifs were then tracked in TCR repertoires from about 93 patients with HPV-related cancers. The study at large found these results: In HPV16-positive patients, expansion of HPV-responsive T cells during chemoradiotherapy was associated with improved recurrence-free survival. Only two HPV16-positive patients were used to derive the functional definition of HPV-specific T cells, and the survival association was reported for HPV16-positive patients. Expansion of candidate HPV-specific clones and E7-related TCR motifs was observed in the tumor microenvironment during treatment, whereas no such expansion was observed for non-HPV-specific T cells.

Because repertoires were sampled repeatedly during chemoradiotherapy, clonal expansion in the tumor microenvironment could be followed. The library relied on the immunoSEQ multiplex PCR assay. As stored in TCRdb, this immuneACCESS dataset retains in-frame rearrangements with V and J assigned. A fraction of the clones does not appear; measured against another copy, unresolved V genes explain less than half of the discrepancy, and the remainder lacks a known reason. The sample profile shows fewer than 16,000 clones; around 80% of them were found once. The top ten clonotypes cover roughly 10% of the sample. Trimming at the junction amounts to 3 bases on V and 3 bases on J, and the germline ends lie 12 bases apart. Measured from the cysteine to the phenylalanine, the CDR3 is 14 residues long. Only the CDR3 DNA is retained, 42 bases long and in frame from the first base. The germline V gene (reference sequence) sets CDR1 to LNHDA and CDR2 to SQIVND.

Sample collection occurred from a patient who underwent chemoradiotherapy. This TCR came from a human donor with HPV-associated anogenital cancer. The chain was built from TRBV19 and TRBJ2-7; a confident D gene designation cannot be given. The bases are TGTGCCAGTAGTATTACCCCCACCGGCTACGAGCAGTACTTC. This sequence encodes CASSITPTGYEQYF.